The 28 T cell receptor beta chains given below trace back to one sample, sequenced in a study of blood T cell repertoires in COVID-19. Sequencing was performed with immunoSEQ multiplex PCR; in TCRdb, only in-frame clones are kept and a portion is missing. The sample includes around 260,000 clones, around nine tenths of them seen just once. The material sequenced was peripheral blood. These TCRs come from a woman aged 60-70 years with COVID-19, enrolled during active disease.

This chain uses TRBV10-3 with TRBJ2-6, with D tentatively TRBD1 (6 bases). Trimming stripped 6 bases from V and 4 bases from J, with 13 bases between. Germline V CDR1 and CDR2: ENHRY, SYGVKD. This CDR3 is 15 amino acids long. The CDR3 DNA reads TGTGCCATCAGCGACTACAGGGCCGGGGCCAACGTCCTGACTTTC. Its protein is CAISDYRAGANVLTF.

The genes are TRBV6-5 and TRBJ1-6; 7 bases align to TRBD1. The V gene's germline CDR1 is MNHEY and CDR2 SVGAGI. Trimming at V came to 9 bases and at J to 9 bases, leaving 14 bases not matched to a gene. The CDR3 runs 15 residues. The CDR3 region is CASGLSGPGGSPLHF. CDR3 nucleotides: TGTGCCAGTGGATTAAGTGGGCCAGGGGGTTCACCCCTCCACTTT.

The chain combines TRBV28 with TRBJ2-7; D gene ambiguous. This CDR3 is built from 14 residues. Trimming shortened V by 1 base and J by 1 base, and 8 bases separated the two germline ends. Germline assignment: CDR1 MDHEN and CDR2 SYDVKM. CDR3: CASSLFGSSYEQYF. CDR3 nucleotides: TGTGCCAGCAGTTTATTTGGCAGTTCCTACGAGCAGTACTTC. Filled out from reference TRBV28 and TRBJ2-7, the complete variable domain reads DVKVTQSSRYLVKRTGEKVFLECVQDMDHENMFWYRQDPGLGLRLIYFSYDVKMKEKGDIPEGYSVSREKKERFSLILESASTNQTSMYLCASSLFGSSYEQYFGPGTRLTVT.

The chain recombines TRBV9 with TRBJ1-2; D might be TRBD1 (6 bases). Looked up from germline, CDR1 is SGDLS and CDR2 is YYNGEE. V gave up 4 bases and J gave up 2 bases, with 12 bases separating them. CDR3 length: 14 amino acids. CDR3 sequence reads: CASSPGQRNYGYTF. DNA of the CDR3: TGTGCCAGCAGCCCAGGACAGAGAAACTATGGCTACACCTTC. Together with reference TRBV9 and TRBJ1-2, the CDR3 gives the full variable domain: DSGVTQTPKHLITATGQRVTLRCSPRSGDLSVYWYQQSLDQGLQFLIQYYNGEERAKGNILERFSAQQFPDLHSELNLSSLELGDSALYFCASSPGQRNYGYTFGSGTRLTVV.

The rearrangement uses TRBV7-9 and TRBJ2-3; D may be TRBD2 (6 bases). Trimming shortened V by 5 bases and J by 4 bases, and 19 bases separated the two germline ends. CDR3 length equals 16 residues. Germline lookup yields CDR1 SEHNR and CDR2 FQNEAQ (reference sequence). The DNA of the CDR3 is TGTGCCAGCAGCGACGGGACCGGGGAGGTCTCAGATACGCAGTATTTT. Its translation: CASSDGTGEVSDTQYF.

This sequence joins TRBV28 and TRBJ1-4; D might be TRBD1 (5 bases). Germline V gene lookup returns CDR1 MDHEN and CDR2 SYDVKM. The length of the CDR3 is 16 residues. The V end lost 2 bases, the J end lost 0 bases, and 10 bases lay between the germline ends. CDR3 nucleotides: TGTGCCAGCAGTTTAGCAGGGTCGACAACTAATGAAAAACTGTTTTTT. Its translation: CASSLAGSTTNEKLFF.

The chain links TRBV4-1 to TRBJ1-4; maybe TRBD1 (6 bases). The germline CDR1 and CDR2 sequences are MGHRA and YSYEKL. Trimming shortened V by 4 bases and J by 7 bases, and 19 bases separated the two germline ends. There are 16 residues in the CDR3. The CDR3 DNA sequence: TGCGCCAGCAGCCCCCCGAGGGGGGGGCCAGCTGAAAAACTGTTTTTT. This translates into CASSPPRGGPAEKLFF.

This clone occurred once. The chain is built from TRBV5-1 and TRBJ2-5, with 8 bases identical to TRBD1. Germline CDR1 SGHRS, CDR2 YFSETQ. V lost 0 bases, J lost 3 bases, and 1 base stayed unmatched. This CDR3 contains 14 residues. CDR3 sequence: CASSLGTGKETQYF. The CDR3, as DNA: TGCGCCAGCAGCTTGGGGACAGGGAAAGAGACCCAGTACTTC.

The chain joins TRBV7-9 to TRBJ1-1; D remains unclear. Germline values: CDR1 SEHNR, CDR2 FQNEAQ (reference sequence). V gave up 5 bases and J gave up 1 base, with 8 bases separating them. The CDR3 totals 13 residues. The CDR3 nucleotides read TGTGCCAGCAGCCTACCCGGGAACACTGAAGCTTTCTTT. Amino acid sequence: CASSLPGNTEAFF.

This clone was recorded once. Here the CDR3 DNA reads TGTGCCAGCTCACCTTCACTCGGAAACACCATATATTTT. This codes for CASSPSLGNTIYF. The J gene is TRBJ1-3, the V gene TRBV18, with no clear D. This CDR3 is built from 13 residues. V lost 3 bases and J 4 bases, leaving 7 bases between the germline ends. In germline, CDR1 is KGHSH, CDR2 LQKENI. The full variable domain, completed using reference TRBV18 and TRBJ1-3, is NAGVMQNPRHLVRRRGQEARLRCSPMKGHSHVYWYRQLPEEGLKFMVYLQKENIIDESGMPKERFSAEFPKEGPSILRIQQVVRGDSAAYFCASSPSLGNTIYFGEGSWLTVV.

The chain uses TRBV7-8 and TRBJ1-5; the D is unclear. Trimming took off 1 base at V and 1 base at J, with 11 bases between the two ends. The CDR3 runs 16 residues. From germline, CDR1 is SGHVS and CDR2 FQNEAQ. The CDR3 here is CASSLEPGRSNQPQHF. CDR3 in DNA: TGTGCCAGCAGCTTAGAACCGGGTCGGAGCAATCAGCCCCAGCATTTT.

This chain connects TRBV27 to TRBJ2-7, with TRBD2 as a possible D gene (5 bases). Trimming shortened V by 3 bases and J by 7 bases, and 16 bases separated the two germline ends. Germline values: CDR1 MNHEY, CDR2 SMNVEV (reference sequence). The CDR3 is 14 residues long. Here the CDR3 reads CASSFWGDSREQYF. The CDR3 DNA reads TGTGCCAGCAGTTTTTGGGGAGACTCTAGGGAGCAGTACTTC.

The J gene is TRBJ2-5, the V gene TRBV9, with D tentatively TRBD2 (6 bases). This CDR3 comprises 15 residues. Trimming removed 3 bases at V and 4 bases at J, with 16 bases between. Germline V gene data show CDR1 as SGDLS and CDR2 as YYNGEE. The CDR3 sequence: CASSAFWDSSETQYF. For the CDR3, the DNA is TGTGCCAGCAGCGCATTTTGGGACTCGTCAGAGACCCAGTACTTC.

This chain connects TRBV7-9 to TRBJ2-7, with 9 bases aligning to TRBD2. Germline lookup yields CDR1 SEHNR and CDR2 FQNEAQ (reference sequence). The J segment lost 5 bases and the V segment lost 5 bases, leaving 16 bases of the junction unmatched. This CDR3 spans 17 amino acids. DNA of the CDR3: TGTGCCAGCAGCCACCAGGGCTGGGAGCGGGAGGTCGACGAGCAGTACTTC. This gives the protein CASSHQGWEREVDEQYF.

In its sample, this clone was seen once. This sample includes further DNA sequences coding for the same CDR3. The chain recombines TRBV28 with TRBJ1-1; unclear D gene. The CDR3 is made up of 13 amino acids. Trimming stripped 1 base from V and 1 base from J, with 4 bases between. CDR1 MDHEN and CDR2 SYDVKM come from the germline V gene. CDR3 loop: CASSLSGNTEAFF. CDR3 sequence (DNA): TGTGCCAGCAGTTTATCAGGGAACACTGAAGCTTTCTTT.

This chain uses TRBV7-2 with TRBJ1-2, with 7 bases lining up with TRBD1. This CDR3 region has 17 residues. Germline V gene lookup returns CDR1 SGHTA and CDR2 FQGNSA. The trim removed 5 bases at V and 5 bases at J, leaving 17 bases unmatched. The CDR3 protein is CASSPQGRGRLGYGYTF. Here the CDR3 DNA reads TGTGCCAGCAGCCCACAGGGAAGGGGGCGGCTTGGGTATGGCTACACCTTC.

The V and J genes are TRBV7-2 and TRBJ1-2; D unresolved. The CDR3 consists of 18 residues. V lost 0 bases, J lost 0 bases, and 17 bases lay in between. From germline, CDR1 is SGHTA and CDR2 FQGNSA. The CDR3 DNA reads TGTGCCAGCAGCTTAGCGCGGAAAGGTCGAGGAGCTAACTATGGCTACACCTTC. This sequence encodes CASSLARKGRGANYGYTF.

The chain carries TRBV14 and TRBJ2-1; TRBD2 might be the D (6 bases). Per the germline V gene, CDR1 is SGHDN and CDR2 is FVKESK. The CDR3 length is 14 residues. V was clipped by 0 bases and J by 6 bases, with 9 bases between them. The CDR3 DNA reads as TGTGCCAGCAGCCAAGATCTTAGCGGCAATGAGCAGTTCTTC. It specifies CASSQDLSGNEQFF.

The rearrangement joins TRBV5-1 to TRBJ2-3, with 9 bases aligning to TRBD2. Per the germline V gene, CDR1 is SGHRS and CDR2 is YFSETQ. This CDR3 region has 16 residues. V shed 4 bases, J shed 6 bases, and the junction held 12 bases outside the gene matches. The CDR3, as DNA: TGCGCCAGCAGCACGGTCCGGGCGGGAGGGCCGGATACGCAGTATTTT. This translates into CASSTVRAGGPDTQYF.

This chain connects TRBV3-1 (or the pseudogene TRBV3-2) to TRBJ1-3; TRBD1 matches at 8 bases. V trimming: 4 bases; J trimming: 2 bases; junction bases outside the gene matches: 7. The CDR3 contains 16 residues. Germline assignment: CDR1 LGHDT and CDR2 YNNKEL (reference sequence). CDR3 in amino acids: CASSLSTGVAGNTIYF. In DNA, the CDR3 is TGTGCCAGCAGCCTCTCGACAGGGGTCGCTGGAAACACCATATATTTT.

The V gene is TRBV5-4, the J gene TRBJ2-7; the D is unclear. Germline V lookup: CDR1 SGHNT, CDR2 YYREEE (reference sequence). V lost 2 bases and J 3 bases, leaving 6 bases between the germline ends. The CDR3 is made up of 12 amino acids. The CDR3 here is CASSFVRYEQYF. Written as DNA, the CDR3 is TGTGCCAGCAGCTTTGTGCGCTACGAGCAGTACTTC.

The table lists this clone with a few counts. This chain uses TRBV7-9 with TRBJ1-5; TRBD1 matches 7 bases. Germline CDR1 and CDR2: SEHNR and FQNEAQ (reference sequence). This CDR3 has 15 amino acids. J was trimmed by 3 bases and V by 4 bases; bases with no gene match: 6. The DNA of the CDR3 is TGTGCCAGCAGCTACGGACAGGCCTACAATCAGCCCCAGCATTTT. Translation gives CASSYGQAYNQPQHF.

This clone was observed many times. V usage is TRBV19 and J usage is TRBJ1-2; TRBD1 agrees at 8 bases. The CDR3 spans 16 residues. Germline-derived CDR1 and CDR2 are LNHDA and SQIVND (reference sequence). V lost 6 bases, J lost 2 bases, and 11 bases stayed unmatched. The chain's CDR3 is CASSGQGILINYGYTF. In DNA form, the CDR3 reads TGTGCCAGTAGCGGACAGGGCATACTAATCAACTATGGCTACACCTTC.

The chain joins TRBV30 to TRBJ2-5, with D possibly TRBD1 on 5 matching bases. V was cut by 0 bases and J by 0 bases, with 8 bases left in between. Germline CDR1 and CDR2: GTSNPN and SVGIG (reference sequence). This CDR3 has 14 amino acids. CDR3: CAWSVETDQETQYF. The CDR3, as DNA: TGTGCCTGGAGTGTGGAGACAGACCAAGAGACCCAGTACTTC.

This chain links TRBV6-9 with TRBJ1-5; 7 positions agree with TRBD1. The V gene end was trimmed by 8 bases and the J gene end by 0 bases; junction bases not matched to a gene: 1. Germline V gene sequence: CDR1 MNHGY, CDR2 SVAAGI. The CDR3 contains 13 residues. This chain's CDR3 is CASWTGSNQPQHF. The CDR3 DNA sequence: TGTGCCAGCTGGACAGGTAGCAATCAGCCCCAGCATTTT.

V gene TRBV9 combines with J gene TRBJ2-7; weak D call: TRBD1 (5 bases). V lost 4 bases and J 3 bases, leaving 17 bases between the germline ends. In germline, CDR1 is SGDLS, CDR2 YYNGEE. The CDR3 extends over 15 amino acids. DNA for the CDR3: TGTGCCAGCAGCCTAAGGGGCCAGGGTGGCTACGAGCAGTACTTC. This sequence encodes CASSLRGQGGYEQYF. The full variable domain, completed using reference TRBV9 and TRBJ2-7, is DSGVTQTPKHLITATGQRVTLRCSPRSGDLSVYWYQQSLDQGLQFLIQYYNGEERAKGNILERFSAQQFPDLHSELNLSSLELGDSALYFCASSLRGQGGYEQYFGPGTRLTVT.

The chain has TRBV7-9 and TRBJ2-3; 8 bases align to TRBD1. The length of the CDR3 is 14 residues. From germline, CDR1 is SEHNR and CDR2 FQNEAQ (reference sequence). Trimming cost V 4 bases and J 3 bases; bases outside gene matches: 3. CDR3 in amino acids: CASSSDRETDTQYF. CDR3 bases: TGTGCCAGCAGCTCGGACAGGGAAACAGATACGCAGTATTTT. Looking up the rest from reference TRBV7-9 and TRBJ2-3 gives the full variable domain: DTGVSQNPRHKITKRGQNVTFRCDPISEHNRLYWYRQTLGQGPEFLTYFQNEAQLEKSRLLSDRFSAERPKGSFSTLEIQRTEQGDSAMYLCASSSDRETDTQYFGPGTRLTVL.

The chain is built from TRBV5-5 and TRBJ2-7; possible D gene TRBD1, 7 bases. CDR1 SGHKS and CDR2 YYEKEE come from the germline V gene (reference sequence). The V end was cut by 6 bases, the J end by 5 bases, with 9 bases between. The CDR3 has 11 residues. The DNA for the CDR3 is TGTGCCAGCACAGGGGGGCACGAGCAGTACTTC. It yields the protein CASTGGHEQYF.